Listed here is a single TCR beta chain. Original processing notes: Amplifying reference gene primers gave estimates of nucleated cell counts. Here immunoSEQ multiplex PCR was the method, and the copy in TCRdb shows in-frame clones only, minus some. The D gene and trimming were derived from the DNA, and the V and J assignments and clone size from that table. Among around 140,000 clones listed, approximately 80% were seen once. This specimen belongs to a study of blood T cell repertoires in COVID-19. Study context: From the United States, Italy and Spain came samples of acute and convalescent COVID-19. T cells, B-cell-depleted T cells, or PBMCs supplied cDNA or gDNA.

The sequence was collected from an older woman with acute or convalescent COVID-19. The sample comprised peripheral blood.

This CDR3 is CASSLGAGANEKLFF. The CDR3 nucleotides are TGTGCCAGCAGCCTGGGGGCCGGGGCTAATGAAAAACTGTTTTTT. J is TRBJ1-4 and V is TRBV11-2; weak D call: TRBD1 (6 bases). CDR1 SGHAT and CDR2 FQNNGV come from the germline V gene. The CDR3 totals 15 residues. V gave up 5 bases and J gave up 3 bases, with 13 bases separating them.